The next 4 T cell receptor beta chains were all read from a single sample in a study of blood T cell repertoires in COVID-19. Repertoires were generated with immunoSEQ multiplex PCR, while TCRdb's copy carries only in-frame clones and drops some. The repertoire holds a few hundred thousand clones, with less than 85% as singletons. Sequenced input: PBMCs or T cells enriched from blood (not recorded which). These TCRs come from a woman aged 45-65 years who had recovered from COVID-19.

This clone has only one observation. The rearrangement joins TRBV27 to TRBJ1-2; 7 bases agree with TRBD1. V lost 5 bases to trimming and J lost 4 bases; unmatched junction nucleotides: 7. This CDR3 region has 14 residues. Per the germline V gene, CDR1 is MNHEY and CDR2 is SMNVEV (reference sequence). The CDR3 DNA reads as TGTGCCAGCAGTGCTCAGGGGGGACTCTATGGCTACACCTTC. Translated, it gives CASSAQGGLYGYTF.

The chain joins TRBV5-6 to TRBJ2-3; 11 positions agree with TRBD2. Germline loops: CDR1 SGHDT, CDR2 YYEEEE. J was trimmed by 1 base and V by 3 bases; bases with no gene match: 1. The CDR3 contains 15 residues. Here the CDR3 DNA reads TGTGCCAGCAGCTCGGGACTAGCGGGCACAGATACGCAGTATTTT. It codes for CASSSGLAGTDTQYF.

This clone came up once. The V call is TRBV12-3 or TRBV12-4, the J call TRBJ2-1, with D uncertain. The V and J ends lost 2 bases and 5 bases respectively, with 7 bases between them. The CDR3 has 13 amino acids. CDR3: CASSLWADNEQFF. The CDR3 nucleotides read TGTGCCAGCAGTTTATGGGCAGACAATGAGCAGTTCTTC.

The chain links TRBV25-1 to TRBJ1-1; D ambiguous. Germline V gene lookup returns CDR1 MGHDK and CDR2 SYGVNS. The CDR3 is made up of 11 amino acids. V lost 3 bases to trimming and J lost 10 bases, with 9 bases between them. This chain's CDR3 is CASSDAGVAFF. The CDR3 DNA sequence: TGTGCCAGCAGTGATGCCGGGGTAGCTTTCTTT.